One T cell receptor beta chain is described in this entry. This clone's antigen is unknown. No per-base quality is available; no much larger clone lies one base away. Patients were selected on the basis of adequate residual fresh-frozen tumor tissue and more than two years of available survival data. An isocitrate dehydrogenase mutation was not carried by any of the glioblastoma patients, although molecular status was otherwise variable. PBMC collection took place before vaccination, two weeks after the third vaccination, and at tumor progression if progression occurred. The Qiagen DNeasy Blood extraction Kit was used to extract genomic DNA. This sample is drawn from a study of glioma-infiltrating T cells after dendritic cell vaccination (TCRdb year 2016). Concerning the study at large: The cohort comprised about 15 glioblastoma patients from Phase I and II dendritic cell vaccination trials, 9 newly diagnosed and 6 with recurrent disease. Autologous tumor lysate-pulsed dendritic cell vaccination was administered to the patients between about 2002 and 2013. The vaccine consisted of monocyte-derived dendritic cells cultured seven to eight days with IL-4 and GM-CSF, then pulsed overnight with autologous tumor lysate. Patients received three intradermal dendritic cell vaccine injections at biweekly intervals in the arm below the axilla. Deep sequencing of TCR beta CDR3 regions was used to quantify tumor-infiltrating lymphocyte content and compare tumor and blood repertoires in dendritic cell-vaccinated glioblastoma patients. TCR sequencing metrics, including TIL content and tumor-blood repertoire overlap, were correlated with survival after dendritic cell vaccination.

Using the immunoSEQ assay, TCRB CDR3 regions were amplified from approximately 1.9 micrograms of genomic DNA, or from all available DNA when less than that was on hand. Multiplex PCR used 60 forward primers for TCR V beta segments and 13 reverse primers for J beta segments. Synthetic control templates were spiked into each sample at limiting dilution to estimate reads per starting template. The Illumina HiSeq System generated sequencing reads of 87 bp. Processing in the source paper ran as follows. PCR and sequencing errors were removed by a nearest neighbor algorithm that merged closely related sequences. TCR overlap was defined as the percentage of unique tumor TCR beta sequences that were also found in the peripheral blood of the same patient. The table was pulled from immuneACCESS by TCRdb, which kept in-frame rearrangements only. Such tables lose some clones; where checked, under half of the loss comes from unresolved V genes, and the rest has no known cause. V, J and clone size were drawn from that table, and D and trimming were deduced from the DNA. Recorded for this sample are 93,000 or so clones; roughly four fifths of them occurred a single time. Together, the top ten hold approximately 12% of the sample.

Results and caveats for the whole study, not just this receptor: The cohort was small and heterogeneous, only a few patients had full blood and tumor sets, and even fewer had initial-recurrent tumor pairs. Higher estimated pretreatment TIL content predicted longer time to progression and overall survival after dendritic cell vaccination. No direct relationship between TCR clonality and survival was found, suggesting that a diverse polyclonal response may matter. The TCR overlap response model with three groups was called speculative and said to need prospective validation.

Trimming takes 1 base from V and 0 bases from J, and the germline ends sit 11 bases apart. Counted from cysteine to phenylalanine, this CDR3 has 16 amino acids. The entry retains the CDR3 DNA only, 48 bases that are in frame from base 1. CDR1 and CDR2, looked up from the germline V gene, are SGHDT and YYEEEE. This clonotype was sampled from a human donor with glioblastoma. The V and J genes are TRBV5-6 and TRBJ1-3, and the D gene may be TRBD1, 5 bases matching. The specimen was blood, collected before dendritic cell vaccination. The CDR3 sequence is CASSLLREDSGNTIYF. Here is the DNA: TGTGCCAGCAGCTTGCTCAGGGAGGACTCTGGAAACACCATATATTTT.